The 5 T cell receptor beta chains listed next were all sequenced from one sample in a study of Ad26.COV2.S vaccination and SARS-CoV-2 variants. Specified treatment: approximately 18 received Ad26.COV2.S at low or high dose, single or two shots; roughly 5 received placebo; per-sample allocation not given. On day 63 after the first injection, vaccine and placebo recipients gave samples. Libraries were prepared by immunoSEQ multiplex PCR; TCRdb keeps only in-frame clonotypes and omits some of them. The sample yields 380,000 or so clones, around 89% seen once. The sequences come from peripheral blood, collected in a trial of Ad26.COV2.S vaccine versus placebo. The receptors derive from a person aged 18-65 years who received the Ad26.COV2.S COVID-19 vaccine or a placebo.

V and J are TRBV14 and TRBJ1-6; TRBD1 aligns across 8 bases. Germline V CDR1 and CDR2: SGHDN, FVKESK. The CDR3 loop spans 16 amino acids. J was trimmed by 14 bases and V by 5 bases; bases with no gene match: 17. The chain's CDR3 is CASSSGQGVRVGALHF. CDR3 DNA: TGTGCCAGCAGCTCCGGACAGGGCGTCCGCGTCGGGGCCCTCCACTTT.

The chain links TRBV19 to TRBJ1-5, with D possibly matching TRBD1 (5 bases). With 4 bases removed from V and 7 bases from J, the gap between germline ends came to 17 bases. The CDR3 contains 15 residues. Germline lookup yields CDR1 LNHDA and CDR2 SQIVND (reference sequence). This chain's CDR3 is CASSKQGMKGQPQHF. The CDR3 DNA sequence: TGTGCCAGTAGTAAGCAGGGAATGAAGGGACAGCCCCAGCATTTT.

The chain is built from TRBV4-3 and TRBJ1-2; TRBD1 matches at 7 bases. Germline V gene lookup returns CDR1 LGHNA and CDR2 YSLEER. V shed 6 bases and J 5 bases; nucleotides not matched to a gene: 15. This CDR3 comprises 16 residues. The CDR3 protein is CASRQDRTGAWYGYTF. The DNA of the CDR3 is TGCGCCAGCAGGCAGGACCGTACAGGGGCTTGGTATGGCTACACCTTC.

The rearrangement links TRBV11-1 to TRBJ1-1; D is perhaps TRBD1 (5 bases). Germline V gives CDR1 SGHAT, CDR2 FQDESV (reference sequence). CDR3 length: 15 amino acids. The V end lost 4 bases, the J end lost 0 bases, and 12 bases lay between the germline ends. For the CDR3, the DNA is TGTGCCAGCAGCTCATTGGCAGGGATGAACACTGAAGCTTTCTTT. It translates to CASSSLAGMNTEAFF. Full variable domain (outside the CDR3, taken from reference TRBV11-1 and TRBJ1-1): EAEVAQSPRYKITEKSQAVAFWCDPISGHATLYWYRQILGQGPELLVQFQDESVVDDSQLPKDRFSAERLKGVDSTLKIQPAELGDSAMYLCASSSLAGMNTEAFFGQGTRLTVV.

The chain couples TRBV7-2 to TRBJ2-2; D gene unclear. Germline lookup yields CDR1 SGHTA and CDR2 FQGNSA. This CDR3 is built from 15 residues. V gave up 2 bases and J gave up 2 bases, with 9 bases separating them. DNA of the CDR3: TGTGCCAGCAGCTTACGAGAAATTAACACCGGGGAGCTGTTTTTT. This sequence encodes CASSLREINTGELFF.